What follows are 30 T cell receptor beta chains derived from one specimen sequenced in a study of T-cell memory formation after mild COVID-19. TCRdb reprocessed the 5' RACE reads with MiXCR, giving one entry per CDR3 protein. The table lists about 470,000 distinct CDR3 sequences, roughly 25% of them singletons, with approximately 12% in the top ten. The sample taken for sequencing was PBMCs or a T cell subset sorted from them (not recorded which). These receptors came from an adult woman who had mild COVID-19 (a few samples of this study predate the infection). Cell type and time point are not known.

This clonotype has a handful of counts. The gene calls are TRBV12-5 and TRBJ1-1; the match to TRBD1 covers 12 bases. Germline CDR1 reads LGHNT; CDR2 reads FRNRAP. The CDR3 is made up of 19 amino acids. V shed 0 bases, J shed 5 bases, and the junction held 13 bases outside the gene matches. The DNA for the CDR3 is TGTGCTAGTGGTTTGGTACTTACTGGGACAGGGGGCGCGGGGACTGAAGCTTTCTTT. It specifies CASGLVLTGTGGAGTEAFF.

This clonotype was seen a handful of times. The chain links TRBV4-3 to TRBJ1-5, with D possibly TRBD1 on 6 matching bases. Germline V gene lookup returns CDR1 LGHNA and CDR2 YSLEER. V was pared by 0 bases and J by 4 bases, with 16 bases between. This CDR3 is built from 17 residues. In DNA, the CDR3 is TGCGCCAGCAGCCAAGAACGTAGCAGGGGCTTTAATCAGCCCCAGCATTTT. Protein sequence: CASSQERSRGFNQPQHF.

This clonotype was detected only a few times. The CDR3 DNA follows: TGCGCCAGCAGCTTGACCGGACAGGGTACCGAAAAACTGTTTTTT. Its translation is CASSLTGQGTEKLFF. This chain uses TRBV5-1 with TRBJ1-4; 8 bases are a match to TRBD1. The ends lost 1 base at V and 8 bases at J; junction bases unmatched: 7. The length of the CDR3 is 15 residues. Germline CDR1 is SGHRS and CDR2 is YFSETQ.

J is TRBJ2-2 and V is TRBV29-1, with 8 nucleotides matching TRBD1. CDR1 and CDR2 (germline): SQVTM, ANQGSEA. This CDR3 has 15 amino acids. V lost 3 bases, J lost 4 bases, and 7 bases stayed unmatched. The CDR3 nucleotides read TGCAGCGTTGATCCTCAGGGGGCTGGCACCGGGGAGCTGTTTTTT. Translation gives CSVDPQGAGTGELFF.

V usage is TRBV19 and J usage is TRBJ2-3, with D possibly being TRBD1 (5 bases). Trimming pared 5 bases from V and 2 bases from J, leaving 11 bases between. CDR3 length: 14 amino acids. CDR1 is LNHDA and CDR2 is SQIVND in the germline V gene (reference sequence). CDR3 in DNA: TGTGCCAGTAGTCCACGACAGCCCACAGATACGCAGTATTTT. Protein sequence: CASSPRQPTDTQYF.

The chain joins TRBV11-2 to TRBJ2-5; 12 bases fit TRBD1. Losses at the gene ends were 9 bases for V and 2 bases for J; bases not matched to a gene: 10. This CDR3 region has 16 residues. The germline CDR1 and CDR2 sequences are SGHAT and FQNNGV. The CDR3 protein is CASSRDRGLRQETQYF. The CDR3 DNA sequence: TGTGCCAGTTCCCGGGACAGGGGGCTCAGACAAGAGACCCAGTACTTC.

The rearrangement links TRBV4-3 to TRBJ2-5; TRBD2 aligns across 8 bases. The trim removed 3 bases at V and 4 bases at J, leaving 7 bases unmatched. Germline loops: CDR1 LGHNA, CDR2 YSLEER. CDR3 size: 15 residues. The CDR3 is CASSQQAGEAETQYF. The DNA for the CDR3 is TGCGCCAGCAGCCAGCAAGCGGGGGAGGCAGAGACCCAGTACTTC.

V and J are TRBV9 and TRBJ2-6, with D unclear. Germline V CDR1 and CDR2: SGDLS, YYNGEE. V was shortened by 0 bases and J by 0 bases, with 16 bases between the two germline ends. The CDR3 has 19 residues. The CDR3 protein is CASSVAETIGYSGANVLTF. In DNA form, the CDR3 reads TGTGCCAGCAGCGTAGCCGAGACAATCGGTTACTCTGGGGCCAACGTCCTGACTTTC.

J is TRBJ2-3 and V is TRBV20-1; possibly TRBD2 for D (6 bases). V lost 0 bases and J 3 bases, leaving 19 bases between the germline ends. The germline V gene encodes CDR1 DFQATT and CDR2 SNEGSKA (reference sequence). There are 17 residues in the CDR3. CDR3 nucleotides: TGCAGTGCTAGAGACCCGAGAGCGGGCCTCGAGACAGATACGCAGTATTTT. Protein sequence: CSARDPRAGLETDTQYF.

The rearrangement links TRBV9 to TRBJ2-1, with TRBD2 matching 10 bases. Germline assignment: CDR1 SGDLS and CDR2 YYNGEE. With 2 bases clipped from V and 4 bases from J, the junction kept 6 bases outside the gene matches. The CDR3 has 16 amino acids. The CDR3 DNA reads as TGTGCCAGCAGCGTCGGACTAGCGGATTGGTACAATGAGCAGTTCTTC. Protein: CASSVGLADWYNEQFF.

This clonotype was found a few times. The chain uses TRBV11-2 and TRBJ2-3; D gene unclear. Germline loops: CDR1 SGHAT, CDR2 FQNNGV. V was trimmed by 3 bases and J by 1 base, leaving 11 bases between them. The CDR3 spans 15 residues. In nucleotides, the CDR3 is TGTGCCAGCAGCTTGATGGGCCTGGGCACAGATACGCAGTATTTT. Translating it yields CASSLMGLGTDTQYF.

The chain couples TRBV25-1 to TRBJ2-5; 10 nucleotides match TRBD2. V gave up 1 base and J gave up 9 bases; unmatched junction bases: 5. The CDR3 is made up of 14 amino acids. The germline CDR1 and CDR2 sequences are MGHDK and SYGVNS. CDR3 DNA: TGTGCCAGCAGTGAATTCAGCGGGAGGGCCCCCCAGTACTTC. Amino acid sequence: CASSEFSGRAPQYF.

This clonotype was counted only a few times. The CDR3 region has the DNA TGTGCCAGCAGCTTAGTTTGGGGAAATCAGGATACGCAGTATTTT. This gives the protein CASSLVWGNQDTQYF. The V gene is TRBV11-3, the J gene TRBJ2-3, with no clear D. The ends were cut back, 1 base at V and 6 bases at J, with 14 bases in the middle. The CDR3 totals 15 residues. Germline V gives CDR1 SGHNT, CDR2 YENEEA.

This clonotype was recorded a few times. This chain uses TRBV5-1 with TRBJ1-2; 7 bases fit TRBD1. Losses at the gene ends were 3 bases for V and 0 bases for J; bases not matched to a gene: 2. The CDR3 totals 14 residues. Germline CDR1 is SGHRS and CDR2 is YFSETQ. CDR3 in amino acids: CASSSGTANYGYTF. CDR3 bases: TGCGCCAGCAGCTCCGGGACAGCTAACTATGGCTACACCTTC.

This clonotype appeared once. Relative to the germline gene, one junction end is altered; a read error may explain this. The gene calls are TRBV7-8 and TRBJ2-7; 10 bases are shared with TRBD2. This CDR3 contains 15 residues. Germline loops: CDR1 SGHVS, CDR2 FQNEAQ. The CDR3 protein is CASSLKTSGSFEQYF. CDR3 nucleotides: TGTGCCAGCAGCTTAAAGACTAGCGGGTCCTTCGAGCAGTACTTC.

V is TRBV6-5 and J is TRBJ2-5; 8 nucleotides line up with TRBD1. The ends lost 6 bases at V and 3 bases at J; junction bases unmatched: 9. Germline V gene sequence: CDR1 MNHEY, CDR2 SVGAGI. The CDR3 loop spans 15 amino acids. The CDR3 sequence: CASSYQTGEEETQYF. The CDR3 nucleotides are TGTGCCAGCAGCTACCAGACAGGGGAAGAAGAGACCCAGTACTTC.

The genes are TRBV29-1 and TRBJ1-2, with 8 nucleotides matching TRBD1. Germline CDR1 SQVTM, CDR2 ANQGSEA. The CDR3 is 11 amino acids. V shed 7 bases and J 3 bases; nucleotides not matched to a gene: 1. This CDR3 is CSAGQDYGYTF. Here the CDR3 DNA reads TGCAGCGCGGGACAGGACTATGGCTACACCTTC. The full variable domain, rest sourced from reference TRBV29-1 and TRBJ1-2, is SAVISQKPSRDICQRGTSLTIQCQVDSQVTMMFWYRQQPGQSLTLIATANQGSEATYESGFVIDKFPISRPNLTFSTLTVSNMSPEDSSIYLCSAGQDYGYTFGSGTRLTVV.

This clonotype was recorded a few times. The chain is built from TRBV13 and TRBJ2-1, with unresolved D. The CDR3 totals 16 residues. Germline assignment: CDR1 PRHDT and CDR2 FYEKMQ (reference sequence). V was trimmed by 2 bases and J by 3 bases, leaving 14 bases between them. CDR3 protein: CASSLIFLDDYNEQFF. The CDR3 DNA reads TGTGCCAGCAGCTTAATCTTCCTAGATGACTACAATGAGCAGTTCTTC. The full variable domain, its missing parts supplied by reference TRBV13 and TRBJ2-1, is AAGVIQSPRHLIKEKRETATLKCYPIPRHDTVYWYQQGPGQDPQFLISFYEKMQSDKGSIPDRFSAQQFSDYHSELNMSSLELGDSALYFCASSLIFLDDYNEQFFGPGTRLTVL.

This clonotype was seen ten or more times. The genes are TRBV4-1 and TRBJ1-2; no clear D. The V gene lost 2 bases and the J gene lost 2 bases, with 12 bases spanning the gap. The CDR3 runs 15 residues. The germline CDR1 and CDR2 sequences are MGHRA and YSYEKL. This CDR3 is CASSQLFPRNYGYTF. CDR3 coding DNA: TGCGCCAGCAGCCAACTTTTCCCCCGAAACTATGGCTACACCTTC.

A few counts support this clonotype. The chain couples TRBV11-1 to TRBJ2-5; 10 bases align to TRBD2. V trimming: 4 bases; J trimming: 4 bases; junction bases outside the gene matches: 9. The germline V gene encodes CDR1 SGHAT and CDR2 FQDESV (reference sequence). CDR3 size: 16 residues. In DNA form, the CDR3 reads TGTGCCAGCAGCTCCAAGGTCAGACTAGCGGGAGAGACCCAGTACTTC. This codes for CASSSKVRLAGETQYF.

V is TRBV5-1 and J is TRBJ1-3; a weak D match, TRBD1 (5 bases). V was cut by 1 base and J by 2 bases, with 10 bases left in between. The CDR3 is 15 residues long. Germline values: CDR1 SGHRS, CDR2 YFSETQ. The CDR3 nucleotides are TGCGCCAGCAGCTTGAAGGGACCGACTGGAAACACCATATATTTT. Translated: CASSLKGPTGNTIYF.

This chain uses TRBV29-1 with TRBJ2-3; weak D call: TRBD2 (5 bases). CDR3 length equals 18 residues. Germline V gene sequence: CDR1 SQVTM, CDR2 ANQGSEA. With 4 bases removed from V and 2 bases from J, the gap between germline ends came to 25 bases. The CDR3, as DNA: TGCAGCGTTGTCGCCAGCCTTGGGAGCCTGTTAAACACAGATACGCAGTATTTT. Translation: CSVVASLGSLLNTDTQYF.

The CDR3 DNA sequence: TGTGCCAGCAGCCGCTCGGATAACCTTGAGCAGTTCTTC. This encodes CASSRSDNLEQFF. This chain uses TRBV3-1 with TRBJ2-1, with unresolved D. V shed 4 bases and J shed 9 bases, with 13 bases lying between them. CDR3 length: 13 residues. Germline CDR1 and CDR2: LGHDT and YNNKEL (reference sequence).

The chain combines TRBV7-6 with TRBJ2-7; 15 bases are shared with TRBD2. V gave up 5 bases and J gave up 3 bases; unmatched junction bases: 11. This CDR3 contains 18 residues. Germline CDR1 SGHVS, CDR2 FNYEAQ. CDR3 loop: CASSPGLAGGQPFYEQYF. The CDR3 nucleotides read TGTGCCAGCAGCCCAGGACTAGCGGGGGGGCAACCTTTCTACGAGCAGTACTTC.

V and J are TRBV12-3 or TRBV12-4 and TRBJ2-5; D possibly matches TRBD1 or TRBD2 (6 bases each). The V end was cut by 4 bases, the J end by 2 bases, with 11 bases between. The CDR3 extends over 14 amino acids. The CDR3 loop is CASSSGGQQETQYF. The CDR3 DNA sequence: TGTGCCAGCAGTTCTGGGGGGCAACAAGAGACCCAGTACTTC.

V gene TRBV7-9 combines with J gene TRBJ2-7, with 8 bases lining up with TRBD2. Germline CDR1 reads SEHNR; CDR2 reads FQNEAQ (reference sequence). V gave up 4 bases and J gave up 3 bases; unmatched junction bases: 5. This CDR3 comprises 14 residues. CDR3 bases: TGTGCCAGCAGCTCGGGGACTAGGTTCTACGAGCAGTACTTC. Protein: CASSSGTRFYEQYF.

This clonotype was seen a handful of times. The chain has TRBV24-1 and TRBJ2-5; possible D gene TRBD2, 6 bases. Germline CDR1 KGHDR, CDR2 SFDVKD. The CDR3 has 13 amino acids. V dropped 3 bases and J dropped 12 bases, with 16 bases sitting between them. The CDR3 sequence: CATSDTGTGQKYF. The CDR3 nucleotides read TGTGCCACCAGTGATACCGGGACTGGACAAAAGTACTTC.

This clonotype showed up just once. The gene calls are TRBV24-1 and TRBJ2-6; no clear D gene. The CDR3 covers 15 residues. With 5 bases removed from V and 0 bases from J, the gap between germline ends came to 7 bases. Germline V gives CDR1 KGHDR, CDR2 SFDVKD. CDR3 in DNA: TGTGCCACCAGTGGTGGAGACTCTGGGGCCAACGTCCTGACTTTC. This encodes CATSGGDSGANVLTF.

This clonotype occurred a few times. CDR3 in amino acids: CASSRPRPREQFF. Here the CDR3 DNA reads TGTGCCAGCAGCCGCCCCCGGCCTAGGGAGCAGTTCTTC. The V call is TRBV4-2, the J call TRBJ2-1; D is unclear. Germline CDR1 LGHNA, CDR2 YNFKEQ. CDR3 size: 13 residues. Trimming cost V 4 bases and J 10 bases, with 14 bases left between them.

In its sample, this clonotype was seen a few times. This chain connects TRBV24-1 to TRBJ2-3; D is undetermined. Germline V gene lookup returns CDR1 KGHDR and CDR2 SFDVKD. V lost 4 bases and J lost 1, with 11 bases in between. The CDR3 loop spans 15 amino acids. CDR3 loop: CATSDSRQGTDTQYF. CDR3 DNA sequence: TGTGCCACCAGTGACAGTCGGCAGGGCACAGATACGCAGTATTTT.